This TCR beta chain was captured in a study of CD8 T cells in Susac syndrome. Study-level information: Patients with Susac syndrome, at blood draw, were therapy-naive, on corticosteroids, or on intravenous immunoglobulin alone.

Reverse transcription of 0.5 to 1 ug RNA was performed with random hexamers. The method of amplification for TCR beta CDR3 was immunoSEQ multiplex PCR, covering 54 Vbeta and 13 Jbeta. TCRdb reanalysed the immunoSEQ multiplex PCR reads using MiXCR and keeps one entry per CDR3 protein. This table has about 240,000 distinct CDR3 sequences, almost 97% appearing once. Negative isolation yielded the CD8+ and CD4+ T cells, while FACS enriched the TEMRA cells. CDR1 SGHNT and CDR2 YYREEE come from the germline V gene (reference sequence). The CDR3 runs 16 residues. V lost 4 bases, J lost 2 bases, and 16 bases lay in between.

The chain is built from TRBV5-4 and TRBJ2-1; D is perhaps TRBD2 (6 bases). The clonotype comes from a human donor with Susac syndrome. The sample comprised CD4+ T cells from PBMCs. CDR3 bases: TGTGCCAGCAGCCTCGCCGTACGGGGGACCTACAATGAGCAGTTCTTC. Its protein is CASSLAVRGTYNEQFF.